Presented here are 5 T cell receptor beta chains from one specimen sequenced in a study of patients and donors after allogeneic stem cell transplantation. TCRdb re-analysed the RT-PCR reads in MiXCR, keeping a single row per CDR3 protein. The sample consists of 390,000 or so distinct CDR3 sequences, roughly 17% of them appearing once. Sequenced: blood, either unsorted or a sorted T cell fraction (not recorded which). The receptors shown here come from a human donor who was either an allogeneic HSCT recipient or a stem cell or donor lymphocyte infusion donor (not recorded which). It is not recorded whose cells these are; they may come from a transplant donor.

This clonotype was seen more than once but under ten times. The chain recombines TRBV7-3 with TRBJ1-1; unclear D gene. The CDR3 runs to 14 residues. Trimming left V 2 bases short and J 1 base short, with 8 bases between. Germline V lookup: CDR1 SGHTA, CDR2 FQGTGA. The CDR3: CASSLEARNTEAFF. Written as DNA, the CDR3 is TGTGCCAGCAGCTTAGAAGCCAGGAACACTGAAGCTTTCTTT.

The chain carries TRBV11-1 and TRBJ1-5; 7 nucleotides align to TRBD1. Per germline, CDR1 SGHAT and CDR2 FQDESV (reference sequence). The CDR3 extends over 13 amino acids. Unmatched junction bases numbered 6, after V lost 8 bases and J lost 5 bases. CDR3 DNA sequence: TGTGCCAGCGGGGCGACAGGGCATCAGCCCCAGCATTTT. Protein sequence: CASGATGHQPQHF.

This clonotype has just a few counts. The rearrangement joins TRBV6-2 or TRBV6-3 to TRBJ2-7; D gene uncertain. This CDR3 is built from 12 residues. CDR1 is MNHEY and CDR2 is SVGEGT in the germline V gene. Trimming removed 8 bases at V and 3 bases at J, with 11 bases between. CDR3 in amino acids: CASGQSLYEQYF. In DNA, the CDR3 is TGTGCCAGCGGTCAATCGCTCTACGAGCAGTACTTC.

This clonotype was counted between two and nine times. This chain links TRBV4-2 with TRBJ2-7, with D possibly being TRBD2 (6 bases). This CDR3 spans 15 amino acids. Germline CDR1 and CDR2: LGHNA and YNFKEQ. The V and J ends lost 1 base and 0 bases respectively, with 10 bases between them. The CDR3 DNA reads TGTGCCAGCAGCCAAGGGACTAAAACCTCCTACGAGCAGTACTTC. It translates to CASSQGTKTSYEQYF.

The chain is built from TRBV29-1 and TRBJ2-3, with 9 bases identical to TRBD2. The CDR3 spans 14 residues. Germline V gene lookup returns CDR1 SQVTM and CDR2 ANQGSEA. After removal of 5 bases from V and 2 bases from J, the junction contained 5 bases not matched to a gene. This CDR3 reads CSVRSSGVTDTQYF. DNA for the CDR3: TGCAGCGTTCGGTCTAGCGGGGTCACAGATACGCAGTATTTT.